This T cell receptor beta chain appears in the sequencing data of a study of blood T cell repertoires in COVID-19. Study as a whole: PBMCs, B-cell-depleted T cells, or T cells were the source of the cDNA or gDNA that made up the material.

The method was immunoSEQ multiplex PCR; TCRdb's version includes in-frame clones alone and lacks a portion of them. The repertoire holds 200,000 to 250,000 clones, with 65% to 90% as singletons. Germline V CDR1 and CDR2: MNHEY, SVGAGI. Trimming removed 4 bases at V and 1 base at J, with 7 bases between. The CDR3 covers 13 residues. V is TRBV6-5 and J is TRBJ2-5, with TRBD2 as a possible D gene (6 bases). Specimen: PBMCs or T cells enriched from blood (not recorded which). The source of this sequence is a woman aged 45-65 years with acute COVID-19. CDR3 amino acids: CASSWGGQETQYF. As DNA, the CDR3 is TGTGCCAGCAGTTGGGGAGGCCAAGAGACCCAGTACTTC.